The clone carrying this T cell receptor (beta chain) was detected only a few times. Its specificity is unknown. In TCRdb, the 5' RACE reads were re-called with MiXCR into one record per CDR3 protein. Of roughly 48,000 distinct CDR3 sequences in the sample, around 5.8% were seen once. The sample originates from a study of neurological immune-mediated disorders. Germline V gene sequence: CDR1 SGHDN, CDR2 FVKESK. The CDR3 contains 13 residues. The V and J ends lost 1 base and 6 bases respectively, with 10 bases between them. Whole-study findings and limits: The multiple sclerosis repertoire cluster had no clinical or MRI correlate.

Sequencing was carried out using CD4+ T cells from blood. The receptor was derived from a woman in her late teens or twenties with multiple sclerosis. The genes are TRBV14 and TRBJ2-7; D gene uncertain. The chain's CDR3 is CASSQGTLGEQYF. The CDR3, as DNA: TGTGCCAGCAGCCAAGGGACCCTAGGCGAGCAGTACTTC.